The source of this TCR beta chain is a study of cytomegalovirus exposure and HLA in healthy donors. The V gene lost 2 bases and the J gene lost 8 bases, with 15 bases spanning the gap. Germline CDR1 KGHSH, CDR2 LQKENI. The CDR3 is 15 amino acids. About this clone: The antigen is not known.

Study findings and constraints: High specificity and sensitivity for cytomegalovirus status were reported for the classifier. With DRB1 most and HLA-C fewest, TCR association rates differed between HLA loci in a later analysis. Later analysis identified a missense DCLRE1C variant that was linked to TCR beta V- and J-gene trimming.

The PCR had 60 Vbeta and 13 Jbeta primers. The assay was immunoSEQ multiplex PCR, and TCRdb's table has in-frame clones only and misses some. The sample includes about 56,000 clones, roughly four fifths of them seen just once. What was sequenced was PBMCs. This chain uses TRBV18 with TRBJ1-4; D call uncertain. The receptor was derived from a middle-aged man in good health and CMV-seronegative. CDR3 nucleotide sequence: TGTGCCAGCTCACCAAACGACCTGAGGGAGGAAAAACTGTTTTTT. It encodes CASSPNDLREEKLFF.